This T cell receptor beta chain was observed in a study of cytomegalovirus exposure and HLA in healthy donors. Assay used: immunoSEQ multiplex PCR; TCRdb lists only in-frame clones, some missing. The data hold tens of thousands of clones, with about 96% observed a single time. The CDR3 consists of 22 residues. The source of this sequence is a man between 18 and 29 years old in good health and CMV-seronegative. The rearrangement uses TRBV21-1 and TRBJ2-7; TRBD2, the D gene given by the table, was not confirmed from the DNA. TRBV21-1 is marked as a pseudogene. Sequenced input: PBMCs. The CDR3 DNA is TGTGCCAGCAGCCCTCATTGCGGATTAGCGGGAGTACATAACCAAGGGGTTTACGAGCAGTACTTC. This encodes CASSPHCGLAGVHNQGVYEQYF.